This T cell receptor (beta chain) was identified during a study of beta chain features in type 1 diabetes. Reverse transcription of all isolated RNA meant that expressed TCRB transcripts were sequenced. Assay: immunoSEQ multiplex PCR; the TCRdb copy retains only in-frame clones and omits some. The data hold about 620,000 clones, with 15% observed a single time. This CDR3 region has 18 residues. V lost 4 bases, J lost 2 bases, and 21 bases lay in between. The germline V gene encodes CDR1 SEHNR and CDR2 FQNEAQ (reference sequence). This clone was counted only a few times. This TCR derives from a man between 18 and 35 years old in good health. The source material was naive CD4+ T cells from blood. The chain employs TRBV7-9 and TRBJ1-5; a possible D gene is TRBD1 (5 bases). This CDR3 is CASSSGIYRGRGNQPQHF. The CDR3 DNA reads TGTGCCAGCAGCTCCGGGATTTACCGGGGGAGGGGCAATCAGCCCCAGCATTTT.